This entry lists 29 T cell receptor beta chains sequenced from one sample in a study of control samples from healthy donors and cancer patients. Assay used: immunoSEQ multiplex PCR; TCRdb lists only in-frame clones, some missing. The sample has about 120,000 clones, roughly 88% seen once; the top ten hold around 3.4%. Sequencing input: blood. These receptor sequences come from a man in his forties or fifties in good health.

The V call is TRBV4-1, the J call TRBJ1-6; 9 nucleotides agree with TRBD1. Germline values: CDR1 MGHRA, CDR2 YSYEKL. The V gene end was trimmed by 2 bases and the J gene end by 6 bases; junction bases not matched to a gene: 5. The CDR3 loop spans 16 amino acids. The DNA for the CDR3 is TGCGCCAGCAGCCAACTACAGGGGGCTTTTAATTCACCCCTCCACTTT. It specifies CASSQLQGAFNSPLHF.

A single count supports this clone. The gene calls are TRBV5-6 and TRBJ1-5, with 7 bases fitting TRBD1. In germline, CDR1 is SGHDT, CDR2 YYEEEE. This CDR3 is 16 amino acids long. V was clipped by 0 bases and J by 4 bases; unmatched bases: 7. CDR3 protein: CASSLGGGGFNQPQHF. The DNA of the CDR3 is TGTGCCAGCAGCTTGGGGGGAGGGGGCTTTAATCAGCCCCAGCATTTT.

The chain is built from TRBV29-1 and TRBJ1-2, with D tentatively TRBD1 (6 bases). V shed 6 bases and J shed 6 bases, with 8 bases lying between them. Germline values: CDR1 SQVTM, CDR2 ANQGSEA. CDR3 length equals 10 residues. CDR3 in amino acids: CSVRTDGYTF. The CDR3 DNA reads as TGCAGCGTGAGGACAGATGGCTACACCTTC.

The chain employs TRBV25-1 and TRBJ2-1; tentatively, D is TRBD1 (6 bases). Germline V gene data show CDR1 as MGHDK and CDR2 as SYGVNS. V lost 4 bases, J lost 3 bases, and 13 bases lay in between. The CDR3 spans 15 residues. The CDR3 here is CASSADRSFYNEQFF. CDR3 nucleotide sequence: TGTGCCAGCAGTGCCGACAGGAGTTTCTACAATGAGCAGTTCTTC.

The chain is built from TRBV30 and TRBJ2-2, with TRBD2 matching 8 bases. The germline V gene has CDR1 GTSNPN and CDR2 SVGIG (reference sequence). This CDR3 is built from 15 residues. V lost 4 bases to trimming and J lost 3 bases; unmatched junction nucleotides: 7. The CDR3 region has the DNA TGTGCCTGGATGGGACTAGTCGGAGACACCGGGGAGCTGTTTTTT. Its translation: CAWMGLVGDTGELFF.

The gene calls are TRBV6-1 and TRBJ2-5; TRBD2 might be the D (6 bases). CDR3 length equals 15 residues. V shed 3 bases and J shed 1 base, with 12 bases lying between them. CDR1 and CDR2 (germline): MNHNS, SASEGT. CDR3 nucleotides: TGTGCCAGCAGTGAGCTGGGCGGGACCCAAGAGACCCAGTACTTC. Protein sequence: CASSELGGTQETQYF.

CDR3 protein: CASSQVVLSDRGSEKLFF. The CDR3 DNA follows: TGCGCCAGCAGCCAAGTCGTTCTTTCGGACAGGGGGAGTGAAAAACTGTTTTTT. The chain carries TRBV4-3 and TRBJ1-4; 10 positions match TRBD1. The CDR3 sequence is 18 residues long. Germline-derived CDR1 and CDR2 are LGHNA and YSLEER. Trimming cost V 1 base and J 7 bases; bases outside gene matches: 12.

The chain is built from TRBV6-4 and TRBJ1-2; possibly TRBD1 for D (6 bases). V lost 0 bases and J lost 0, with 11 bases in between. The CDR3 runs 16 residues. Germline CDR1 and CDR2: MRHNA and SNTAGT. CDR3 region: CASSDSTGASNYGYTF. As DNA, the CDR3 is TGTGCCAGCAGTGACTCAACGGGGGCATCTAACTATGGCTACACCTTC.

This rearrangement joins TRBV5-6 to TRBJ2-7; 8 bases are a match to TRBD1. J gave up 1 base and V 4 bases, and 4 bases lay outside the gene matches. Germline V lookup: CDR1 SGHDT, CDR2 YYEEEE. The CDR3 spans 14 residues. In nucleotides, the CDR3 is TGTGCCAGCAGCCTTGGACAGGGATCCTACGAGCAGTACTTC. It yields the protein CASSLGQGSYEQYF.

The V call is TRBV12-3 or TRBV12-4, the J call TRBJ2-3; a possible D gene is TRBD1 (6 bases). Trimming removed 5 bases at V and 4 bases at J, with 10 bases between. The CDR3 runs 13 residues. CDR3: CASSLRTADTQYF. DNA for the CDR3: TGTGCCAGCAGTCTCAGGACAGCAGATACGCAGTATTTT.

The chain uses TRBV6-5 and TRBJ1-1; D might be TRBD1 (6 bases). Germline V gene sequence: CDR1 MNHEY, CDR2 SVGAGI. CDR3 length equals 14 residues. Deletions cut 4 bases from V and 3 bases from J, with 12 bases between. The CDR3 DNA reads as TGTGCCAGCAGTTCTTTAGAGGGGGACACTGAAGCTTTCTTT. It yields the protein CASSSLEGDTEAFF.

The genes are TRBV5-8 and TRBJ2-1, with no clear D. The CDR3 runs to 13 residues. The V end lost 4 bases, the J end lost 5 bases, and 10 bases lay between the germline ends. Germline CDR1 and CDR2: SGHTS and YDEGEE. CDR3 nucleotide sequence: TGTGCCAGCAGCCCCGGCGCCAACAATGAGCAGTTCTTC. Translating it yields CASSPGANNEQFF.

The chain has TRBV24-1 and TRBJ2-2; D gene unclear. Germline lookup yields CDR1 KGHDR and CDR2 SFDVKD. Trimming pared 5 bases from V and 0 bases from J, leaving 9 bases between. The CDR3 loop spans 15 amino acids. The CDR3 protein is CATSVTLPNTGELFF. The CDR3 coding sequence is TGTGCCACCAGTGTGACACTTCCGAACACCGGGGAGCTGTTTTTT.

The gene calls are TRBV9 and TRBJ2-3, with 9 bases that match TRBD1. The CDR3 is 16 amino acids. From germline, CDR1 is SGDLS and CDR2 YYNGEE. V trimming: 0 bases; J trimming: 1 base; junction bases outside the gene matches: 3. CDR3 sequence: CASSVGDREGTDTQYF. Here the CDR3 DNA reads TGTGCCAGCAGCGTAGGGGACAGGGAAGGCACAGATACGCAGTATTTT.

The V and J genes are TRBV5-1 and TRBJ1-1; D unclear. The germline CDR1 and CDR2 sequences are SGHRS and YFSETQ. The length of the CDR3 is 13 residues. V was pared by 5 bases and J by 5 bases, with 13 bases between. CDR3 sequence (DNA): TGCGCCAGCAGTCTGAAGGGAGATACTGAAGCTTTCTTT. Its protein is CASSLKGDTEAFF.

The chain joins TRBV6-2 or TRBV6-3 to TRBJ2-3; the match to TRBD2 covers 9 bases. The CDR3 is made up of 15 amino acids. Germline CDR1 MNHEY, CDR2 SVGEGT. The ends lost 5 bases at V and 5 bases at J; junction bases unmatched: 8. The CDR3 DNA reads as TGTGCCAGCAGTGGACTGGGACTAGCCGGAGATACGCAGTATTTT. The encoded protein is CASSGLGLAGDTQYF.

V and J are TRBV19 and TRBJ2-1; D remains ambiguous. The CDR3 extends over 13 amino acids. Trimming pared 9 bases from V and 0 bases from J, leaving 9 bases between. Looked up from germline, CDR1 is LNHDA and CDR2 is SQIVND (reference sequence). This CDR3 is CASSPSSYNEQFF. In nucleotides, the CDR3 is TGTGCCAGCTCCCCTAGCTCCTACAATGAGCAGTTCTTC.

CDR3 DNA sequence: TGCAGCGTTGATTCCCTTCCACCTCCCACAGATACGCAGTATTTT. It codes for CSVDSLPPPTDTQYF. The chain combines TRBV29-1 with TRBJ2-3; D gene uncertain. CDR3 size: 15 residues. CDR1 is SQVTM and CDR2 is ANQGSEA in the germline V gene. V lost 3 bases, J lost 2 bases, and 15 bases lay in between.

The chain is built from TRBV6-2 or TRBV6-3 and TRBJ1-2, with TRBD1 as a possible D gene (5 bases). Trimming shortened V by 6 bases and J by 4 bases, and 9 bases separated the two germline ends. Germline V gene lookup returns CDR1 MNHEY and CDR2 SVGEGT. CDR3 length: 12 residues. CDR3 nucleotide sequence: TGTGCCAGCAGCAGGGACGGCTATGGCTACACCTTC. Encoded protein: CASSRDGYGYTF.

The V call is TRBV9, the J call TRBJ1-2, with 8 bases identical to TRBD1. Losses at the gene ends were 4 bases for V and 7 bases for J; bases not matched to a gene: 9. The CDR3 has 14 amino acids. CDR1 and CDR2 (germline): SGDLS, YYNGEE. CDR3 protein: CASSFYRGDSGYTF. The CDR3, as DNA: TGTGCCAGCAGCTTTTACAGGGGGGATAGTGGCTACACCTTC. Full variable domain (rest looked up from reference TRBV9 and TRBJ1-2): DSGVTQTPKHLITATGQRVTLRCSPRSGDLSVYWYQQSLDQGLQFLIQYYNGEERAKGNILERFSAQQFPDLHSELNLSSLELGDSALYFCASSFYRGDSGYTFGSGTRLTVV.

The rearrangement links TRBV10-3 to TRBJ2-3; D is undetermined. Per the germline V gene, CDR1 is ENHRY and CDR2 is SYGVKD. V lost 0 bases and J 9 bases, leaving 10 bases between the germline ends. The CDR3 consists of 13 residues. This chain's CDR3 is CAISESSRVTQYF. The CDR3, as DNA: TGTGCCATCAGTGAGTCGAGTAGGGTCACGCAGTATTTT.

CDR3 nucleotides: TGTGCCAGCAGTGACAGACAGCTCTATAATTCACCCCTCCACTTT. It codes for CASSDRQLYNSPLHF. The chain carries TRBV6-1 and TRBJ1-6, with D perhaps matching TRBD1 (5 bases). Germline loops: CDR1 MNHNS, CDR2 SASEGT. Between the trimmed V and J ends, which lost 3 bases and 3 bases, there was a span of 9 bases. The CDR3 runs to 15 residues.

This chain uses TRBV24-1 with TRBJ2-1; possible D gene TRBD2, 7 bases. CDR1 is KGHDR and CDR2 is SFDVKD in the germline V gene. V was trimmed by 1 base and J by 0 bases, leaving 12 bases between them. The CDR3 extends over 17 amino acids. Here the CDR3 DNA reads TGTGCCACCAGTGATTTAGGGGGAGGGGGCTCCTACAATGAGCAGTTCTTC. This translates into CATSDLGGGGSYNEQFF.

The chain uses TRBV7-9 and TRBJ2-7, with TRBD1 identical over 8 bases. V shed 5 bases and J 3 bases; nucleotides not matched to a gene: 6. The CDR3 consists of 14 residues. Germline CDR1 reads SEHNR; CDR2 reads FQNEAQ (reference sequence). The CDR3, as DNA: TGTGCCAGCAGCAGAGGACAGGGAGACTACGAGCAGTACTTC. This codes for CASSRGQGDYEQYF.

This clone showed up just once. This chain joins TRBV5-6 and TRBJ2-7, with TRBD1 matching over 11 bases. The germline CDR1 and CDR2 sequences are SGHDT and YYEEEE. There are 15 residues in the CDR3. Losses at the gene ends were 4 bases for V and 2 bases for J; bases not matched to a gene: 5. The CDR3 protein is CASSRDRGNTYEQYF. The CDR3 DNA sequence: TGTGCCAGCAGCCGGGACAGGGGGAATACCTACGAGCAGTACTTC.

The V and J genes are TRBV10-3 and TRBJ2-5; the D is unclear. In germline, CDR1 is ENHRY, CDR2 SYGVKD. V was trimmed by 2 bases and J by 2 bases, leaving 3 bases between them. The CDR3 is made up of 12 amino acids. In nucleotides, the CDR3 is TGTGCCATCAGTGAGGTTCAAGAGACCCAGTACTTC. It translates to CAISEVQETQYF.

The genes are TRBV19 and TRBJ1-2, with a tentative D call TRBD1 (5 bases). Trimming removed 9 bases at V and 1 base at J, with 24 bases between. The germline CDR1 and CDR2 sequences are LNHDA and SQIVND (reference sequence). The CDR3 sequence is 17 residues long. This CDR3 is CASSSLGRTLINYGYTF. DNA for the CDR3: TGTGCCAGCTCTTCCTTGGGACGGACCCTCATTAACTATGGCTACACCTTC.

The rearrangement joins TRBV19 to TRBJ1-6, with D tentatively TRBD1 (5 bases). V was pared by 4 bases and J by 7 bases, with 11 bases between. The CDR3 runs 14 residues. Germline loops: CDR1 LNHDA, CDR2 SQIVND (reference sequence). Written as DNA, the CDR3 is TGTGCCAGTAGTACTACAGGTGGGAATTCACCCCTCCACTTT. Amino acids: CASSTTGGNSPLHF.

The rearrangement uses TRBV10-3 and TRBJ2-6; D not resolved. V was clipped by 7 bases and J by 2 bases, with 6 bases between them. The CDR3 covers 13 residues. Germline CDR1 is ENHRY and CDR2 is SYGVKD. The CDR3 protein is CAITRAGANVLTF. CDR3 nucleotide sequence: TGTGCCATCACTAGAGCTGGGGCCAACGTCCTGACTTTC.